These 21 T cell receptor beta chains came from one sample sequenced in a study of PD-L1 blockade in urothelial cancer. The time point is: pretreatment peripheral blood. Sequencing used immunoSEQ multiplex PCR; TCRdb keeps in-frame clones, though not all of them. The sample consists of around 130,000 clones, about 88% of them appearing once. The sequenced sample was PBMCs, obtained around atezolizumab (anti-PD-L1) treatment. The origin of the receptors is a man between 45 and 60 years old with urothelial cancer.

The chain recombines TRBV19 with TRBJ1-5, with 12 bases identical to TRBD1. Germline-derived CDR1 and CDR2 are LNHDA and SQIVND (reference sequence). There are 19 residues in the CDR3. V lost 1 base and J lost 1; bases outside the gene matches: 8. In nucleotides, the CDR3 is TGTGCCAGTAGTATAGGGCGGGACAGGGGGCTCTTGAGCAATCAGCCCCAGCATTTT. This translates into CASSIGRDRGLLSNQPQHF.

This sequence joins TRBV15 and TRBJ2-7, with TRBD1 matching over 8 bases. Germline V gene data show CDR1 as LNHNV and CDR2 as YYDKDF (reference sequence). The J segment lost 0 bases and the V segment lost 8 bases, leaving 9 bases of the junction unmatched. This CDR3 spans 15 amino acids. The CDR3 region has the DNA TGTGCCACCTCCCGTCAGGGGGCGCCCTCCTACGAGCAGTACTTC. Protein product: CATSRQGAPSYEQYF. The full variable domain, in which reference TRBV15 and TRBJ2-7 provide the parts outside the CDR3, is DAMVIQNPRYQVTQFGKPVTLSCSQTLNHNVMYWYQQKSSQAPKLLFHYYDKDFNNEADTPDNFQSRRPNTSFCFLDIRSPGLGDTAMYLCATSRQGAPSYEQYFGPGTRLTVT.

The V gene is TRBV28, the J gene TRBJ1-2; no reliable D call. The CDR3 totals 14 residues. V lost 2 bases and J lost 7, with 14 bases in between. CDR1 and CDR2 from the germline V gene are MDHEN and SYDVKM. Here the CDR3 reads CASSLQVQLVGYTF. CDR3 nucleotide sequence: TGTGCCAGCAGTTTACAGGTTCAACTCGTTGGCTACACCTTC.

This clone was seen just once. The chain uses TRBV6-5 and TRBJ1-6; TRBD1 is a possible D gene (5 bases). The V and J ends lost 5 bases and 4 bases respectively, with 12 bases between them. This CDR3 is 15 amino acids long. Germline V lookup: CDR1 MNHEY, CDR2 SVGAGI. For the CDR3, the DNA is TGTGCCAGCAGTACGAACAGGATTTATAATTCACCCCTCCACTTT. Translation: CASSTNRIYNSPLHF.

This clone was seen a single time. The chain has TRBV27 and TRBJ2-2; 8 positions match TRBD1. The germline CDR1 and CDR2 sequences are MNHEY and SMNVEV (reference sequence). With 3 bases clipped from V and 4 bases from J, the junction kept 7 bases outside the gene matches. The CDR3 loop spans 16 amino acids. CDR3 in DNA: TGTGCCAGCAGTTTCGTACTCGGGACAGGCACCGGGGAGCTGTTTTTT. Its protein is CASSFVLGTGTGELFF.

This sequence joins TRBV27 and TRBJ2-2; 9 nucleotides match TRBD2. V lost 8 bases, J lost 1 base, and 14 bases stayed unmatched. Per the germline V gene, CDR1 is MNHEY and CDR2 is SMNVEV (reference sequence). The CDR3 runs 18 residues. The CDR3: CASGGIAGVTMNTGELFF. CDR3 DNA sequence: TGTGCCAGCGGGGGAATAGCGGGAGTTACCATGAACACCGGGGAGCTGTTTTTT.

This clone was observed a single time. V is TRBV15 and J is TRBJ1-5; D is uncertain. CDR1 and CDR2 (germline): LNHNV, YYDKDF (reference sequence). The V end was cut by 1 base, the J end by 6 bases, with 13 bases between. The CDR3 contains 15 residues. DNA for the CDR3: TGTGCCACCAGCAGAGGGGGAGGCGGTACTCAGCCCCAGCATTTT. It is translated as CATSRGGGGTQPQHF.

The chain combines TRBV6-1 with TRBJ1-3; D not certain. V was shortened by 4 bases and J by 4 bases, with 11 bases between the two germline ends. Germline V gives CDR1 MNHNS, CDR2 SASEGT. CDR3 length: 14 amino acids. The chain's CDR3 is CASSGSGGGNTIYF. CDR3 DNA sequence: TGTGCCAGCAGTGGTAGTGGCGGGGGAAACACCATATATTTT.

This clone ranks as medium-sized (0.01 to 0.1%). J is TRBJ2-7 and V is TRBV7-3, with TRBD1 identical over 8 bases. Germline V gives CDR1 SGHTA, CDR2 FQGTGA. CDR3 length: 14 amino acids. With V trimmed by 5 bases and J by 4 bases, 7 bases remained unmatched. CDR3 nucleotide sequence: TGTGCCAGCAGCCCTACTCAGGGGGCGTACGAGCAGTACTTC. The encoded protein is CASSPTQGAYEQYF.

This clone was observed a handful of times. The V and J genes are TRBV18 and TRBJ2-1; D unresolved. Looked up from germline, CDR1 is KGHSH and CDR2 is LQKENI. CDR3 length equals 15 residues. V was trimmed by 1 base and J by 4 bases, leaving 11 bases between them. CDR3 sequence reads: CASSPQKTIYNEQFF. The CDR3 nucleotides read TGTGCCAGCTCACCACAAAAAACAATTTACAATGAGCAGTTCTTC.

The V gene is TRBV6-6, the J gene TRBJ1-1, with a possible D match to TRBD1 (5 bases). Germline V gives CDR1 MNHNY, CDR2 SVGAGI (reference sequence). Between the trimmed V and J ends, which lost 2 bases and 1 base, there was a span of 11 bases. The length of the CDR3 is 15 residues. The CDR3 nucleotides read TGTGCCAGCAGTTACGGGGGGATGGGGAACACTGAAGCTTTCTTT. This encodes CASSYGGMGNTEAFF.

V is TRBV11-2 and J is TRBJ2-1; the match to TRBD2 covers 13 bases. V lost 0 bases, J lost 5 bases, and 7 bases stayed unmatched. Germline lookup yields CDR1 SGHAT and CDR2 FQNNGV. The CDR3 is 18 amino acids. In nucleotides, the CDR3 is TGTGCCAGCAGCTTAGAACCCCGAACTAGCGGGAGGGACAATGAGCAGTTCTTC. It yields the protein CASSLEPRTSGRDNEQFF.

This clone has a single count. The chain links TRBV7-9 to TRBJ2-5; 10 nucleotides match TRBD2. V shed 3 bases and J 5 bases; nucleotides not matched to a gene: 6. CDR3 size: 15 residues. The V gene's germline CDR1 is SEHNR and CDR2 FQNEAQ (reference sequence). CDR3 nucleotides: TGTGCCAGCAGCTTGCTAGCGGGAGTTTTTGAGACCCAGTACTTC. It is translated as CASSLLAGVFETQYF.

In this sample, this clone turned up once. This sequence joins TRBV6-4 and TRBJ2-2; D is perhaps TRBD1 (6 bases). Deletions cut 6 bases from V and 4 bases from J, with 12 bases between. CDR3 size: 14 residues. CDR1 is MRHNA and CDR2 is SNTAGT in the germline V gene. The CDR3 here is CASRADSSTGELFF. The CDR3 DNA sequence: TGTGCCAGCAGAGCGGACAGTTCCACCGGGGAGCTGTTTTTT.

This clone is a singleton in its sample. The chain carries TRBV7-3 and TRBJ2-1; 7 bases agree with TRBD2. The ends lost 5 bases at V and 8 bases at J; junction bases unmatched: 12. The germline CDR1 and CDR2 sequences are SGHTA and FQGTGA. The CDR3 covers 15 residues. CDR3 sequence reads: CASSPPGGGMDEQFF. Here the CDR3 DNA reads TGTGCCAGCAGCCCCCCCGGCGGGGGTATGGATGAGCAGTTCTTC.

The count of this clone is one. The chain recombines TRBV6-1 with TRBJ2-5; 10 bases line up with TRBD1. Germline-derived CDR1 and CDR2 are MNHNS and SASEGT. V gave up 6 bases and J gave up 4 bases; unmatched junction bases: 2. The CDR3 sequence is 13 residues long. CDR3 in DNA: TGTGCCAGCAGGACAGGGGGCTTAGAGACCCAGTACTTC. Translating it yields CASRTGGLETQYF.

CDR3 sequence: CAWRGQGTSGYTF. CDR3 DNA sequence: TGTGCCTGGAGGGGACAGGGAACCTCTGGCTACACCTTC. The rearrangement joins TRBV30 to TRBJ1-2, with 9 nucleotides matching TRBD1. Germline V gene data show CDR1 as GTSNPN and CDR2 as SVGIG (reference sequence). V was pared by 3 bases and J by 7 bases, with 6 bases of the junction left unmatched. The CDR3 has 13 amino acids.

This chain uses TRBV18 with TRBJ2-3; 10 bases agree with TRBD1. The germline V gene has CDR1 KGHSH and CDR2 LQKENI. CDR3 size: 16 residues. The ends lost 4 bases at V and 1 base at J; junction bases unmatched: 5. DNA of the CDR3: TGTGCCAGCTCACTAAGGACAGGGGGGCGCACAGATACGCAGTATTTT. It encodes CASSLRTGGRTDTQYF. The full variable domain, its missing parts supplied by reference TRBV18 and TRBJ2-3, is NAGVMQNPRHLVRRRGQEARLRCSPMKGHSHVYWYRQLPEEGLKFMVYLQKENIIDESGMPKERFSAEFPKEGPSILRIQQVVRGDSAAYFCASSLRTGGRTDTQYFGPGTRLTVL.

The gene calls are TRBV6-1 and TRBJ2-1, with 9 bases aligning to TRBD2. This CDR3 is built from 16 residues. V shed 4 bases and J 9 bases; nucleotides not matched to a gene: 13. The germline V gene encodes CDR1 MNHNS and CDR2 SASEGT. The DNA for the CDR3 is TGTGCCAGCAGTGTTTATAGCGGGAGCGGGGTCGGTGAGCAGTTCTTC. Translation gives CASSVYSGSGVGEQFF.

The rearrangement joins TRBV18 to TRBJ2-1; perhaps TRBD2 as D (6 bases). There are 14 residues in the CDR3. Trimming took off 3 bases at V and 7 bases at J, with 13 bases between the two ends. Germline CDR1 is KGHSH and CDR2 is LQKENI. The CDR3: CASSPRTGRNEQFF. Written as DNA, the CDR3 is TGTGCCAGCTCACCGAGGACGGGGAGGAATGAGCAGTTCTTC.

This chain connects TRBV5-4 to TRBJ2-1; D possibly corresponds to TRBD2 (6 bases). The CDR3 contains 15 residues. CDR1 and CDR2 (germline): SGHNT, YYREEE (reference sequence). Trimming shortened V by 2 bases and J by 4 bases, and 13 bases separated the two germline ends. Here the CDR3 reads CASSLGLTGYNEQFF. In DNA form, the CDR3 reads TGTGCCAGCAGCTTAGGACTAACGGGGTACAATGAGCAGTTCTTC.